This T cell receptor beta chain was profiled in a study of cytomegalovirus exposure and HLA in healthy donors. Study-level information: Most genotyped donors, approximately 77% of some 400, had Caucasian-associated genetic ancestry. Study findings and constraints: More clonal expansion characterized HLA-associated TCR beta chains than equally common others in a later analysis.

Regarding this clone: Its antigen remains unknown.

The study ran its PCR with 60 Vbeta and 13 Jbeta primers. TCRdb keeps only in-frame clones here, not all; method: immunoSEQ multiplex PCR. This sample has approximately 110,000 clones, with roughly 69% found just once. Germline values: CDR1 MNHEY, CDR2 SMNVEV (reference sequence). There are 17 residues in the CDR3. Trimming cost V 5 bases and J 5 bases; bases outside gene matches: 18. Sequences were obtained from PBMCs. The chain carries TRBV27 and TRBJ2-7; 7 nucleotides agree with TRBD2. This receptor was identified in a man over 45 in good health and CMV-seropositive. This CDR3 reads CASSPPDLAGPEHEQYF. CDR3 sequence (DNA): TGTGCCAGCAGTCCCCCGGACTTAGCGGGTCCCGAGCACGAGCAGTACTTC.